This TCR beta chain is from a study of cytomegalovirus exposure and HLA in healthy donors. Regarding the study as a whole: Researchers catalogued 160 or so TCR beta chains as cytomegalovirus-associated.

The PCR contained 60 Vbeta and 13 Jbeta primers. Sequenced by immunoSEQ multiplex PCR; TCRdb stores in-frame clones only, minus some. The profile shows about 91,000 clones, approximately 86% of them singletons. There are 14 residues in the CDR3. The V gene end was trimmed by 4 bases and the J gene end by 5 bases; junction bases not matched to a gene: 9. Germline V gives CDR1 SGHRS, CDR2 YFSETQ. Healthy bone marrow donors made up the donors. This clone was seen a single time. Its specificity is not known. The V gene is TRBV5-1, the J gene TRBJ2-7, with TRBD1 matching 7 bases. This receptor was identified in a man younger than 40 in good health and CMV-seropositive. Source material: PBMCs. CDR3 residues: CASSPGQKNNEQYF. The CDR3 nucleotides read TGCGCCAGCAGCCCGGGACAGAAAAACAACGAGCAGTACTTC.